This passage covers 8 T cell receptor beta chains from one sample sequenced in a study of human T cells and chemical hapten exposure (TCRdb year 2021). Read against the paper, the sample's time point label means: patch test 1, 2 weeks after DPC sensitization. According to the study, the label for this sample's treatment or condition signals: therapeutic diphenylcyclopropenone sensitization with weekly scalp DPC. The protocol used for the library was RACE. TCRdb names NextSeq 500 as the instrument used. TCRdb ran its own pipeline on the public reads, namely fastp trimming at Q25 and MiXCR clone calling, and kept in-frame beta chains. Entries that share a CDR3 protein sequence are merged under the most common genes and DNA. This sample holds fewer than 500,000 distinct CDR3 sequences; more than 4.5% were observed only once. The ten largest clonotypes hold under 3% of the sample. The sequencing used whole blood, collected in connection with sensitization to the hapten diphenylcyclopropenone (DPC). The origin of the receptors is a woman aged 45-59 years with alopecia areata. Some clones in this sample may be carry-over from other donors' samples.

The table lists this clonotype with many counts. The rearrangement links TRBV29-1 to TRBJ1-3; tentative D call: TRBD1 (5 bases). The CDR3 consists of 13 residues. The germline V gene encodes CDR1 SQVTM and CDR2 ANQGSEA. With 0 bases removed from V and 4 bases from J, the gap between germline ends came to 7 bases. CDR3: CSVEDRGGNTIYF. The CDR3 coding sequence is TGCAGCGTTGAAGATCGGGGGGGAAACACCATATATTTT.

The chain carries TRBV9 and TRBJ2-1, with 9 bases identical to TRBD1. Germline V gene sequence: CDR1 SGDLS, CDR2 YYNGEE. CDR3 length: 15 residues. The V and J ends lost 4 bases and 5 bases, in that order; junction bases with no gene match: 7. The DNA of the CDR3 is TGTGCCAGCAGCTTTCGACAGGGGGAACACAATGAGCAGTTCTTC. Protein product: CASSFRQGEHNEQFF.

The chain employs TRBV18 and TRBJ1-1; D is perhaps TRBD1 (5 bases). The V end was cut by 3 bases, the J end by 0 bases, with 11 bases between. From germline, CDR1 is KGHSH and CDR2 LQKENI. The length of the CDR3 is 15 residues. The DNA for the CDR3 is TGTGCCAGCTCACCCAGCAGGGACGTGAACACTGAAGCTTTCTTT. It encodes CASSPSRDVNTEAFF.

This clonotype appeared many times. The CDR3 region is CASSQTPNTEAFF. The CDR3 DNA reads TGTGCCAGCAGTCAGACACCTAACACTGAAGCTTTCTTT. The chain combines TRBV6-5 with TRBJ1-1; D not certain. CDR1 and CDR2 (germline): MNHEY, SVGAGI. V was shortened by 5 bases and J by 2 bases, with 9 bases between the two germline ends. The CDR3 has 13 residues.

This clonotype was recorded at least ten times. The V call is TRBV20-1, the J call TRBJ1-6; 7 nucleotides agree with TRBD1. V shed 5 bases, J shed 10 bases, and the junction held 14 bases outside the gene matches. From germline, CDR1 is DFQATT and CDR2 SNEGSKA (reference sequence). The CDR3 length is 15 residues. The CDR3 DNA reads TGCAGTGCTTCGCGCGCCGACAGGGTAGAATCACCCCTCCACTTT. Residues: CSASRADRVESPLHF.

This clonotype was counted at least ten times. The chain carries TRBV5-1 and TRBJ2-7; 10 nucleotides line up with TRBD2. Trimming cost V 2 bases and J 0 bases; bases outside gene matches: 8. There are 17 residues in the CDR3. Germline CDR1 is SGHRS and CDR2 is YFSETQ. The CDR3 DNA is TGCGCCAGCAGCTTAACTTCTAGCGGGAGACCCTCCTACGAGCAGTACTTC. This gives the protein CASSLTSSGRPSYEQYF.

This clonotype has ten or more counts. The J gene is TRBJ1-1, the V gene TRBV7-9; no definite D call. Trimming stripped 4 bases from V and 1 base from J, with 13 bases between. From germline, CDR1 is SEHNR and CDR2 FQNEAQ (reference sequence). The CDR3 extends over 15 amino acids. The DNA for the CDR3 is TGTGCCAGCAGCTCGCCCACCGGAGAGAACACTGAAGCTTTCTTT. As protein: CASSSPTGENTEAFF.

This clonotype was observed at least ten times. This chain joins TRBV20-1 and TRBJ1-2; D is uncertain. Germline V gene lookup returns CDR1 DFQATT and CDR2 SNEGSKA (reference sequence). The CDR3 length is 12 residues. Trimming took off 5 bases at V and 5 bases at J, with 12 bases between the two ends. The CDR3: CSAQTHDYGYTF. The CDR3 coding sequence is TGCAGTGCTCAGACACACGATTATGGCTACACCTTC.